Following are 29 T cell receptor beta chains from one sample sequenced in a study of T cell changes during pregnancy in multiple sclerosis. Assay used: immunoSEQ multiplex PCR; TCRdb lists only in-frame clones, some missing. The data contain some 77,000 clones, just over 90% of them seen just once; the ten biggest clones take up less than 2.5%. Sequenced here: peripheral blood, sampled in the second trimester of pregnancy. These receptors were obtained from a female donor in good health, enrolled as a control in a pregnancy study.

This chain's CDR3 is CASRADRGGNTEAFF. Written as DNA, the CDR3 is TGTGCCAGCAGGGCCGACCGGGGTGGGAACACTGAAGCTTTCTTT. This chain links TRBV7-2 with TRBJ1-1; D is undetermined. Germline lookup yields CDR1 SGHTA and CDR2 FQGNSA. The V end lost 6 bases, the J end lost 1 base, and 15 bases lay between the germline ends. The CDR3 is 15 residues long.

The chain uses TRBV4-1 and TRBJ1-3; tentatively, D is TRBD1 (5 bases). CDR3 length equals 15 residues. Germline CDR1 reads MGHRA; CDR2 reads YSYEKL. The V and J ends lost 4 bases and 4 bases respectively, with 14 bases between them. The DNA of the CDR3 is TGCGCCAGCAGCCCTACGGGCAGGGCCGGAAACACCATATATTTT. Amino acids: CASSPTGRAGNTIYF.

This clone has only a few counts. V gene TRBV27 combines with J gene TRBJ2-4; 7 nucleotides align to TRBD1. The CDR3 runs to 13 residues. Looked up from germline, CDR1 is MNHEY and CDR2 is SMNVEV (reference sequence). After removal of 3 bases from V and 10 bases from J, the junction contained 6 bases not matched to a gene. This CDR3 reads CASSFGDSQIQYF. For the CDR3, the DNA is TGTGCCAGCAGTTTTGGGGACAGTCAAATTCAGTACTTC.

CDR3 sequence (DNA): TGTGCCAGCAGCCCTTTGGCGGGGGCTGGAAACACCATATATTTT. This encodes CASSPLAGAGNTIYF. The V and J genes are TRBV9 and TRBJ1-3; D possibly corresponds to TRBD1 (5 bases). V lost 4 bases and J 2 bases, leaving 13 bases between the germline ends. Germline CDR1 SGDLS, CDR2 YYNGEE. The CDR3 is 15 amino acids. Full variable domain (outside the CDR3, taken from reference TRBV9 and TRBJ1-3): DSGVTQTPKHLITATGQRVTLRCSPRSGDLSVYWYQQSLDQGLQFLIQYYNGEERAKGNILERFSAQQFPDLHSELNLSSLELGDSALYFCASSPLAGAGNTIYFGEGSWLTVV.

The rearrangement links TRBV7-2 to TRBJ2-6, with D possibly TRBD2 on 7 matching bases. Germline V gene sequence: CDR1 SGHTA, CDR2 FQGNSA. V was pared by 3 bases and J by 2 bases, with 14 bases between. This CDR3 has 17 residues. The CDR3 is CASSFTGGFTGANVLTF. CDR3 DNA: TGTGCCAGCAGCTTCACGGGGGGCTTTACTGGGGCCAACGTCCTGACTTTC.

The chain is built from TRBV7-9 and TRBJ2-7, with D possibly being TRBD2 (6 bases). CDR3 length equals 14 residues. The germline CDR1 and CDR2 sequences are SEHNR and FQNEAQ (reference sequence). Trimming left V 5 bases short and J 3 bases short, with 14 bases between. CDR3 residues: CASSAPGTRYEQYF. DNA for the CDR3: TGTGCCAGCAGCGCCCCCGGGACTCGCTACGAGCAGTACTTC.

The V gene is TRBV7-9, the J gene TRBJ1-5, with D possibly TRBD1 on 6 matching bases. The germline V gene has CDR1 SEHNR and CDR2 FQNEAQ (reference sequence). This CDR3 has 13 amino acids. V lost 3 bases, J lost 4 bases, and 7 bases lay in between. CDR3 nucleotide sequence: TGTGCCAGCAGCTTTACAGGGAATCAGCCCCAGCATTTT. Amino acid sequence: CASSFTGNQPQHF. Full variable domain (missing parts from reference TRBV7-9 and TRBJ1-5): DTGVSQNPRHKITKRGQNVTFRCDPISEHNRLYWYRQTLGQGPEFLTYFQNEAQLEKSRLLSDRFSAERPKGSFSTLEIQRTEQGDSAMYLCASSFTGNQPQHFGDGTRLSIL.

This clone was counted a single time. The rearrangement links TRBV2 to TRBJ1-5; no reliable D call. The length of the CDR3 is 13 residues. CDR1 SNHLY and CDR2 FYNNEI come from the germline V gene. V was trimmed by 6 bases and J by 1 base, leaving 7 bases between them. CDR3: CASSLESNQPQHF. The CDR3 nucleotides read TGTGCCAGCAGCTTGGAGAGCAATCAGCCCCAGCATTTT.

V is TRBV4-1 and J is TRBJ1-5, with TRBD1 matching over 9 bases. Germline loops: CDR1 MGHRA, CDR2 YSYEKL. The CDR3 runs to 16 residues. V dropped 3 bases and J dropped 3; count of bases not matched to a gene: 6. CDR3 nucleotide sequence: TGCGCCAGCAGCCACGCCGGGACAGGGTACAATCAGCCCCAGCATTTT. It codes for CASSHAGTGYNQPQHF.

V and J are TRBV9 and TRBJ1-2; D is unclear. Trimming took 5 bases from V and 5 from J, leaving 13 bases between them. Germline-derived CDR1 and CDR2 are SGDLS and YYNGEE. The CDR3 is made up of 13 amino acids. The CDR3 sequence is CASSRGQIYGYTF. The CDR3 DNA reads TGTGCCAGCAGTCGCGGGCAGATTTATGGCTACACCTTC.

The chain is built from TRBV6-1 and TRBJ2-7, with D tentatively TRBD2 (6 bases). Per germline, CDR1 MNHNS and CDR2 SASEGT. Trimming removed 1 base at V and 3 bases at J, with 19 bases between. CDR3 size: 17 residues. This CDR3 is CASSEGFWRGSFYEQYF. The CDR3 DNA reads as TGTGCCAGCAGTGAAGGGTTTTGGAGGGGTAGCTTCTACGAGCAGTACTTC.

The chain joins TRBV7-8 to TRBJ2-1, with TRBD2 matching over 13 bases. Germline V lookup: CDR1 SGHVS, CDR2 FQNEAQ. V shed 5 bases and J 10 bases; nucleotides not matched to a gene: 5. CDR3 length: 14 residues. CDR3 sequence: CASSLGLAGSEQFF. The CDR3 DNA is TGTGCCAGCAGCCTGGGACTAGCGGGGTCCGAGCAGTTCTTC. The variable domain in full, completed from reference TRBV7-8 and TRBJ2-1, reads GAGVSQSPRYKVAKRGQDVALRCDPISGHVSLFWYQQALGQGPEFLTYFQNEAQLDKSGLPSDRFFAERPEGSVSTLKIQRTQQEDSAVYLCASSLGLAGSEQFFGPGTRLTVL.

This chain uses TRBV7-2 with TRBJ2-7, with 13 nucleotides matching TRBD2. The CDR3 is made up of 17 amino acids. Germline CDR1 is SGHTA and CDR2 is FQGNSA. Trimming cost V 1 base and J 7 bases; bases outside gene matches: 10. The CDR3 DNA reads TGTGCCAGCAGCTTAGGCGGAACTAGCGGGGGGGCTCGGGAGCAGTACTTC. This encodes CASSLGGTSGGAREQYF.

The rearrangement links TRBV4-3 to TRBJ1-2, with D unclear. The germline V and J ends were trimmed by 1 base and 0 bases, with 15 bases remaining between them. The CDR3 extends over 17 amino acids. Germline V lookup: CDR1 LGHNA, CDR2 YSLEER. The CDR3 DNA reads TGCGCCAGCAGCCAAGCTCTTCTTGGAGTAGCTAACTATGGCTACACCTTC. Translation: CASSQALLGVANYGYTF.

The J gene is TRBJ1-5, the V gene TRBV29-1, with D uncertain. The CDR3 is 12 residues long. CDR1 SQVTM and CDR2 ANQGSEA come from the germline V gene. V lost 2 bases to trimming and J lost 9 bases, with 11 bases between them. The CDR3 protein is CSVENGSGPQHF. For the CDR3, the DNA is TGCAGCGTTGAAAACGGTTCCGGGCCCCAGCATTTT.

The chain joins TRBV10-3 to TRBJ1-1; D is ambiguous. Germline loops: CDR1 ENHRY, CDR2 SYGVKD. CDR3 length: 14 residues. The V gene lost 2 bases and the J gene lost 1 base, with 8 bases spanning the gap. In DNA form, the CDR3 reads TGTGCCATCAGTGAGCCCAACAGGAACACTGAAGCTTTCTTT. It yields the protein CAISEPNRNTEAFF.

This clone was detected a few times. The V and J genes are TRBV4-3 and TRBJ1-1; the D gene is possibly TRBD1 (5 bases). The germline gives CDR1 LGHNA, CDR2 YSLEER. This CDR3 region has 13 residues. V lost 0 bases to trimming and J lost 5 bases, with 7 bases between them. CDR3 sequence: CASSQDSGTEAFF. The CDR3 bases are TGCGCCAGCAGCCAAGACTCAGGGACTGAAGCTTTCTTT.

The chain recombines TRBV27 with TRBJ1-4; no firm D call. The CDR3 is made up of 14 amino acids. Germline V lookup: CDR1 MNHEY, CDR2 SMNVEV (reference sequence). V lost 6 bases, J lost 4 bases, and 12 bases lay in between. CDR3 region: CASSPRWSNEKLFF. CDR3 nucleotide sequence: TGTGCCAGCAGCCCTAGGTGGAGTAATGAAAAACTGTTTTTT.

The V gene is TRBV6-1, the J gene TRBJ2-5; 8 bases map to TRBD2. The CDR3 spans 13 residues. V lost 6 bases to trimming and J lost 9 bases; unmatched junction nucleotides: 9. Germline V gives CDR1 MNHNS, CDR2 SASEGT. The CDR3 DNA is TGTGCCAGCAGCGACGAGCGGGGGTGGGCCCAGTACTTC. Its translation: CASSDERGWAQYF.

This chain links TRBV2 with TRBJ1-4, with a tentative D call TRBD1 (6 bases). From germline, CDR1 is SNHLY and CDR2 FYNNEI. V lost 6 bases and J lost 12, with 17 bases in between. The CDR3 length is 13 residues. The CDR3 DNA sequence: TGTGCCAGCAGGGTGACAGGTTCCGCAGAACTGTTTTTT. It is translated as CASRVTGSAELFF.

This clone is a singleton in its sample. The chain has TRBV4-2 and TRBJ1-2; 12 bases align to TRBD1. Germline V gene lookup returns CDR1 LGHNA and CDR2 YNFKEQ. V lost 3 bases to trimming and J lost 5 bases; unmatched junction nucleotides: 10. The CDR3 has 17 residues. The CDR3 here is CASSQGGTGGGYYGYTF. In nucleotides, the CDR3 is TGTGCCAGCAGCCAGGGGGGGACAGGGGGCGGTTATTATGGCTACACCTTC.

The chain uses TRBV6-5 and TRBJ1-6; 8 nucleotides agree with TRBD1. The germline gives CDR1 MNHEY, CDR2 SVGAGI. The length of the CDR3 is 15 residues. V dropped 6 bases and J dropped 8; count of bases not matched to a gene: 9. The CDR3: CASSPRDRLDSPLHF. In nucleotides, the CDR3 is TGTGCCAGCAGCCCCCGGGACAGGTTGGATTCACCCCTCCACTTT.

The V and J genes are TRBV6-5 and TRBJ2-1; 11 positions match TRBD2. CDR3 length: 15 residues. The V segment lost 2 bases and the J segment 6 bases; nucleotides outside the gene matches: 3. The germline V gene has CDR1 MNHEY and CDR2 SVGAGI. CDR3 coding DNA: TGTGCCAGCAGTTACGCGGGACTAGCGGTCAATGAGCAGTTCTTC. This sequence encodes CASSYAGLAVNEQFF.

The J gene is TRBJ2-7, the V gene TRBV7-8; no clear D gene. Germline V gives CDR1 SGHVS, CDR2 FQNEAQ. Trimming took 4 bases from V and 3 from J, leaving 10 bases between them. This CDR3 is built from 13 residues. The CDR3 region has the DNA TGTGCCAGCAGCTCAAGCCCCATCTACGAGCAGTACTTC. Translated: CASSSSPIYEQYF.

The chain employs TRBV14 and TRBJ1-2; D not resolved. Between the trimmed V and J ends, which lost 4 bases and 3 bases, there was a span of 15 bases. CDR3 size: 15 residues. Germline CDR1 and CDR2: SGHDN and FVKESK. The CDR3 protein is CASSPFGKRDYGYTF. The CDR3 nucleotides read TGTGCCAGCAGCCCCTTCGGGAAAAGGGACTATGGCTACACCTTC. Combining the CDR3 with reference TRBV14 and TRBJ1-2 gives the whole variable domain EAGVTQFPSHSVIEKGQTVTLRCDPISGHDNLYWYRRVMGKEIKFLLHFVKESKQDESGMPNNRFLAERTGGTYSTLKVQPAELEDSGVYFCASSPFGKRDYGYTFGSGTRLTVV.

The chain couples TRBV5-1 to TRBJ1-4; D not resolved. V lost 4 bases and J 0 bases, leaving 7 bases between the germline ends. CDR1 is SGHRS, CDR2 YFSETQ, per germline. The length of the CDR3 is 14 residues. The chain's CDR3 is CASSHVATNEKLFF. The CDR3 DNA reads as TGCGCCAGCAGCCATGTTGCAACTAATGAAAAACTGTTTTTT.

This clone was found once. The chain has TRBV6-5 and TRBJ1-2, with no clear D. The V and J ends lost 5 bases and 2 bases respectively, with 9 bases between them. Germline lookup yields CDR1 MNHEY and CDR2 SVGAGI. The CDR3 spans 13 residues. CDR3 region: CASSKDLNYGYTF. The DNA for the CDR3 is TGTGCCAGCAGTAAGGACTTAAACTATGGCTACACCTTC.

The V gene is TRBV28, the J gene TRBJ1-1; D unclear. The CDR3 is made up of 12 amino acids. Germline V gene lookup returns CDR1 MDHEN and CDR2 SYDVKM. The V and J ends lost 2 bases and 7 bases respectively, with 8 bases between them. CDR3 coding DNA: TGTGCCAGCAGTTTACTTTCGGGTGAAGCTTTCTTT. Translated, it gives CASSLLSGEAFF.

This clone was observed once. The CDR3 is CASSLGAYNSPLHF. CDR3 coding DNA: TGTGCCAGCAGCTTAGGGGCATATAATTCACCCCTCCACTTT. This sequence joins TRBV7-9 and TRBJ1-6; D is ambiguous. V lost 1 base, J lost 4 bases, and 5 bases lay in between. Germline loops: CDR1 SEHNR, CDR2 FQNEAQ (reference sequence). The CDR3 runs 14 residues.